A single sample is the source of the 25 T cell receptor beta chains below, sequenced in a study. TCRdb fed the 5' RACE reads into MiXCR, producing one record per CDR3 protein. The repertoire holds tens of thousands of distinct CDR3 sequences, with roughly a fifth as singletons. Cells sorted as Tregs were CD4+, CD25+ and CD127-/low. The source material was Tregs sorted from blood. The source is a female donor with breast cancer.

The rearrangement joins TRBV7-3 to TRBJ2-1, with 12 positions matching TRBD2. The germline gives CDR1 SGHTA, CDR2 FQGTGA. The CDR3 consists of 16 residues. Germline trimming cut 5 bases from V and 0 bases from J; bases unmatched to any gene: 2. The CDR3 bases are TGTGCCAGCAGCGAGACTAGCGGGAGCTCCTACAATGAGCAGTTCTTC. Encoded protein: CASSETSGSSYNEQFF.

This clonotype was seen repeatedly, ten times or more. V usage is TRBV4-1 and J usage is TRBJ2-3; 8 bases match TRBD1. The CDR3 is 15 residues long. V lost 3 bases to trimming and J lost 6 bases; unmatched junction nucleotides: 8. Germline V gives CDR1 MGHRA, CDR2 YSYEKL. CDR3 nucleotides: TGCGCCAGCAGCCAGCCTTACCCAGGGGGCGATACGCAGTATTTT. Its translation is CASSQPYPGGDTQYF.

This clonotype showed up many times. The chain links TRBV10-3 to TRBJ2-1; 7 bases align to TRBD2. Germline-derived CDR1 and CDR2 are ENHRY and SYGVKD. The CDR3 has 14 residues. V shed 0 bases, J shed 11 bases, and the junction held 7 bases outside the gene matches. The CDR3 region is CAISESAGEGKQFF. DNA of the CDR3: TGTGCCATCAGTGAGTCTGCGGGAGAAGGGAAGCAGTTCTTC.

This clonotype was detected a few times. CDR3 nucleotide sequence: TGCGCCAGCAGCGTGACAGGGGGCTCCTACAATGAGCAGTTCTTC. Its protein product is CASSVTGGSYNEQFF. The rearrangement links TRBV5-1 to TRBJ2-1; TRBD1 aligns across 9 bases. This CDR3 has 15 amino acids. Trimming removed 4 bases from V and 0 bases from J; junction bases left unmatched: 2. Germline V lookup: CDR1 SGHRS, CDR2 YFSETQ.

The V gene is TRBV4-1, the J gene TRBJ1-5, with a weak D call TRBD1 (5 bases). V gave up 3 bases and J gave up 2 bases, with 17 bases separating them. CDR1 MGHRA and CDR2 YSYEKL come from the germline V gene. This CDR3 spans 17 amino acids. CDR3 DNA: TGCGCCAGCAGCCATGGAGACAGTCTCAGGGGCAATCAGCCCCAGCATTTT. Translating it yields CASSHGDSLRGNQPQHF.

As regards this clonotype: The junction and the germline gene differ at one end; a read error may be behind it. J is TRBJ2-5 and V is TRBV20-1, with D possibly being TRBD2 (5 bases). This CDR3 has 13 amino acids. Germline V gene data show CDR1 as DFQATT and CDR2 as SNEGSKA (reference sequence). The DNA for the CDR3 is TGCGGTGCTTTCTCGGGAAATCAAGAGACCCAGTACTTC. Translation gives CGAFSGNQETQYF.

This clonotype was seen many times. The V call is TRBV24-1, the J call TRBJ2-1, with D possibly matching TRBD1 (6 bases). Trimming shortened V by 7 bases and J by 6 bases, and 15 bases separated the two germline ends. Germline assignment: CDR1 KGHDR and CDR2 SFDVKD. This CDR3 contains 14 residues. This CDR3 reads CATSPARDTNEQFF. The CDR3 DNA is TGTGCCACCAGCCCGGCCAGGGACACCAATGAGCAGTTCTTC.

This rearrangement joins TRBV2 to TRBJ2-7, with 7 nucleotides matching TRBD1. CDR3 length equals 15 residues. With V trimmed by 5 bases and J by 0 bases, 7 bases remained unmatched. Germline V gene data show CDR1 as SNHLY and CDR2 as FYNNEI. CDR3 in amino acids: CASSRSGTASYEQYF. The CDR3 DNA reads as TGTGCCAGCAGTAGATCCGGGACAGCCTCCTACGAGCAGTACTTC.

At least ten counts were recorded for this clonotype. V gene TRBV7-3 combines with J gene TRBJ1-5, with D unclear. The CDR3 runs 13 residues. V was shortened by 2 bases and J by 7 bases, with 9 bases between the two germline ends. The germline V gene has CDR1 SGHTA and CDR2 FQGTGA. The CDR3 region is CASSLDVGQPQHF. CDR3 in DNA: TGTGCCAGCAGCTTAGACGTTGGGCAGCCCCAGCATTTT.

The V call is TRBV3-1, the J call TRBJ1-4, with D hard to call. Germline values: CDR1 LGHDT, CDR2 YNNKEL (reference sequence). This CDR3 comprises 14 residues. Trimming cost V 1 base and J 2 bases, with 5 bases left between them. DNA for the CDR3: TGTGCCAGCAGCCAAGGTCACACTAATGAAAAACTGTTTTTT. Encoded protein: CASSQGHTNEKLFF.

This clonotype showed up just a few times. This chain joins TRBV11-2 and TRBJ1-6; unclear D gene. The germline gives CDR1 SGHAT, CDR2 FQNNGV. V shed 5 bases and J shed 6 bases, with 17 bases lying between them. The CDR3 runs to 16 residues. The CDR3 region has the DNA TGTGCCAGCAGCCCAACCGCCCGTAAGGGTAATTCACCCCTCCACTTT. It is translated as CASSPTARKGNSPLHF.

In this sample, this clonotype turned up a few times. The rearrangement joins TRBV5-1 to TRBJ2-5; TRBD1 matches 9 bases. The ends lost 4 bases at V and 0 bases at J; junction bases unmatched: 4. This CDR3 comprises 15 residues. Germline CDR1 reads SGHRS; CDR2 reads YFSETQ. The CDR3 protein is CASSAGQGYQETQYF. The CDR3 DNA sequence: TGCGCCAGCAGCGCGGGACAGGGTTACCAAGAGACCCAGTACTTC.

This clonotype appeared a few times. The chain is built from TRBV5-1 and TRBJ2-7, with 9 bases that match TRBD2. CDR1 SGHRS and CDR2 YFSETQ come from the germline V gene. CDR3 length: 14 amino acids. Losses at the gene ends were 4 bases for V and 4 bases for J; bases not matched to a gene: 6. CDR3 in amino acids: CASSVAGAAYEQYF. For the CDR3, the DNA is TGCGCCAGCAGCGTAGCGGGAGCAGCTTACGAGCAGTACTTC. The complete variable domain, with remaining parts taken from reference TRBV5-1 and TRBJ2-7, reads KAGVTQTPRYLIKTRGQQVTLSCSPISGHRSVSWYQQTPGQGLQFLFEYFSETQRNKGNFPGRFSGRQFSNSRSEMNVSTLELGDSALYLCASSVAGAAYEQYFGPGTRLTVT.

There are a few counts of this clonotype. V and J are TRBV7-3 and TRBJ2-1, with D perhaps being TRBD1 or TRBD2 (5 bases each). The germline CDR1 and CDR2 sequences are SGHTA and FQGTGA. V lost 3 bases and J 13 bases, leaving 16 bases between the germline ends. CDR3 length equals 13 residues. The CDR3 loop reads CASSFSGSSIQFF. For the CDR3, the DNA is TGTGCCAGCAGCTTTTCAGGGAGTTCGATACAGTTCTTC.

The chain couples TRBV7-9 to TRBJ1-2; 8 bases align to TRBD1. Germline CDR1 SEHNR, CDR2 FQNEAQ (reference sequence). J was trimmed by 4 bases and V by 4 bases; bases with no gene match: 5. This CDR3 spans 14 amino acids. CDR3 bases: TGTGCCAGCAGCTCCGGGACAGGCGGCTATGGCTACACCTTC. Its translation is CASSSGTGGYGYTF.

This clonotype was detected a few times. The V and J genes are TRBV20-1 and TRBJ2-7, with 9 bases aligning to TRBD2. Trimming removed 1 base from V and 9 bases from J; junction bases left unmatched: 13. There are 15 residues in the CDR3. The V gene's germline CDR1 is DFQATT and CDR2 SNEGSKA (reference sequence). The CDR3 reads CSARGTSDTVRGQYF. The CDR3 region has the DNA TGCAGTGCTAGAGGGACTAGCGACACTGTACGAGGGCAGTACTTC.

This clonotype was seen a few times. The CDR3 spells CSARGTSGREEQYF. CDR3 in DNA: TGCAGTGCTAGAGGGACTAGCGGCAGGGAGGAGCAGTACTTC. The chain is built from TRBV20-1 and TRBJ2-7; 10 bases map to TRBD2. From germline, CDR1 is DFQATT and CDR2 SNEGSKA (reference sequence). The CDR3 has 14 amino acids. V dropped 1 base and J dropped 7; count of bases not matched to a gene: 7.

Details on this clonotype: This sequence may be a read error, since a much larger clone differs from it by one base. The chain is built from TRBV12-3 or TRBV12-4 and TRBJ1-5, with a tentative D call TRBD1 (6 bases). The V end lost 8 bases, the J end lost 12 bases, and 14 bases lay between the germline ends. This CDR3 region has 11 residues. Here the CDR3 DNA reads TGTGCCAGCGGATACACAGGGCTCCAGCATTTT. Amino acids: CASGYTGLQHF.

This clonotype turned up a few times. The chain carries TRBV7-6 and TRBJ2-2; the D gene is possibly TRBD2 (6 bases). This CDR3 is 16 amino acids long. The V end was cut by 2 bases, the J end by 7 bases, with 17 bases between. In germline, CDR1 is SGHVS, CDR2 FNYEAQ. The CDR3 is CASSLSSSREIGELFF. The CDR3 DNA follows: TGTGCCAGCAGCTTAAGTTCATCGCGGGAAATCGGGGAGCTGTTTTTT.

This chain links TRBV20-1 with TRBJ2-1; 13 bases agree with TRBD2. Germline loops: CDR1 DFQATT, CDR2 SNEGSKA (reference sequence). The J segment lost 8 bases and the V segment lost 4 bases, leaving 5 bases of the junction unmatched. The CDR3 has 14 amino acids. This CDR3 is CSAITSGGGHEQFF. The CDR3 coding sequence is TGCAGTGCTATCACTAGCGGGGGGGGACATGAGCAGTTCTTC.

A remark on this clonotype: At one of its ends the junction is not consistent with the germline gene, which may arise from a read error. J is TRBJ2-4 and V is TRBV5-1; no reliable D call. Germline V lookup: CDR1 SGHRS, CDR2 YFSETQ. This CDR3 comprises 14 residues. CDR3 coding DNA: TGCGCCAGCAGTTTGAATTTAGCCAAAAACGTTCAGTACTTC. Amino acid sequence: CASSLNLAKNVQYF. The full variable domain, its missing parts supplied by reference TRBV5-1 and TRBJ2-4, is KAGVTQTPRYLIKTRGQQVTLSCSPISGHRSVSWYQQTPGQGLQFLFEYFSETQRNKGNFPGRFSGRQFSNSRSEMNVSTLELGDSALYLCASSLNLAKNVQYFGAGTRLSVL.

The chain is built from TRBV9 and TRBJ2-7; D not resolved. Germline values: CDR1 SGDLS, CDR2 YYNGEE. This CDR3 contains 14 residues. The V end lost 0 bases, the J end lost 0 bases, and 7 bases lay between the germline ends. For the CDR3, the DNA is TGTGCCAGCAGCGTAGAGAATAGCTCCTACGAGCAGTACTTC. This translates into CASSVENSSYEQYF.

This clonotype was seen at least ten times. This chain uses TRBV5-1 with TRBJ1-2, with unresolved D. Trimming shortened V by 4 bases and J by 1 base, and 8 bases separated the two germline ends. CDR1 SGHRS and CDR2 YFSETQ come from the germline V gene. This CDR3 contains 13 residues. CDR3: CASSPPDNYGYTF. CDR3 nucleotides: TGCGCCAGCAGCCCCCCGGATAACTATGGCTACACCTTC. Drawing the rest from reference TRBV5-1 and TRBJ1-2, the complete variable domain is KAGVTQTPRYLIKTRGQQVTLSCSPISGHRSVSWYQQTPGQGLQFLFEYFSETQRNKGNFPGRFSGRQFSNSRSEMNVSTLELGDSALYLCASSPPDNYGYTFGSGTRLTVV.

The chain combines TRBV2 with TRBJ1-2; D is undetermined. CDR3 length: 14 residues. The germline V and J ends were trimmed by 6 bases and 4 bases, with 15 bases remaining between them. Per the germline V gene, CDR1 is SNHLY and CDR2 is FYNNEI. CDR3 sequence (DNA): TGTGCCAGCAGCCAATTCTCGACCCTCTATGGCTACACCTTC. Translated: CASSQFSTLYGYTF. The full variable domain, with the rest looked up from reference TRBV2 and TRBJ1-2, is EPEVTQTPSHQVTQMGQEVILRCVPISNHLYFYWYRQILGQKVEFLVSFYNNEISEKSEIFDDQFSVERPDGSNFTLKIRSTKLEDSAMYFCASSQFSTLYGYTFGSGTRLTVV.

This clonotype was detected a few times. The chain is built from TRBV24-1 and TRBJ2-1; D gene uncertain. V was clipped by 4 bases and J by 0 bases, with 12 bases between them. The CDR3 is 16 amino acids. Germline CDR1 reads KGHDR; CDR2 reads SFDVKD. The CDR3 loop reads CATSDATGSSYNEQFF. The DNA for the CDR3 is TGTGCCACCAGTGACGCAACCGGAAGCTCCTACAATGAGCAGTTCTTC.